The present TCR beta chain was sequenced within a study of blood T cells in healthy people across ages. Study as a whole: The capture of about one barcoded beta molecule per two T cells was achieved by template switching. Study-wide findings and caveats: The donors' CMV status was not determined, possibly confounding changes in expanded clonotypes. It was held that the diversity estimates obtained from one million T cells were underestimates.

A sample-barcoded 5' primer and a J-beta primer mix were used in a second PCR of roughly 7 to 11 cycles. Each cDNA molecule received a tag from a template-switch adaptor that had 12 random nucleotides. In TCRdb, the 5' RACE reads were re-called with MiXCR into one record per CDR3 protein. The sample has approximately 2,000,000 distinct CDR3 sequences, 30% to 40% seen once. V lost 1 base to trimming and J lost 6 bases; unmatched junction nucleotides: 12. CDR1 is MGHRA, CDR2 YSYEKL, per germline. There are 17 residues in the CDR3. This clonotype has more than one count but fewer than ten. The antigen remains unidentified.

Sequenced input: blood. The chain uses TRBV4-1 and TRBJ1-2; 9 bases are shared with TRBD1. This receptor was identified in a human donor in good health. The CDR3 DNA is TGCGCCAGCAGCCAAGCGCCCACAGGGGGCGGGCGAGATGGCTACACCTTC. This codes for CASSQAPTGGGRDGYTF.